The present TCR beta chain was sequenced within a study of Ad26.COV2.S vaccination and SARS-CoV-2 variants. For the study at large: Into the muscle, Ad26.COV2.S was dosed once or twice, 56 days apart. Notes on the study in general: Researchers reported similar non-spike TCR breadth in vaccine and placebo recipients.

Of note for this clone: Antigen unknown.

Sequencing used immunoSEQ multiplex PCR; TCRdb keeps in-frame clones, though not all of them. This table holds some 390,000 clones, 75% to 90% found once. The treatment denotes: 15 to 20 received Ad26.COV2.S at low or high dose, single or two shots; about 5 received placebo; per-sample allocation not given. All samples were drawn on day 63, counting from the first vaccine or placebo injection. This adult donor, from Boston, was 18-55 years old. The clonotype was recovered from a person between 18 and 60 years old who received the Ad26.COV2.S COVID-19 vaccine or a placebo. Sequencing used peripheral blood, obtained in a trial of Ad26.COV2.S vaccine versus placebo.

CDR3 DNA: TGTGCCAGCAGCGTTAGGCAGGGTAGTCTGGATACGCAGTATTTT. The encoded protein is CASSVRQGSLDTQYF. V usage is TRBV14 and J usage is TRBJ2-3, with D perhaps TRBD1 (5 bases). The CDR3 runs 15 residues. V dropped 5 bases and J dropped 6 bases, with 18 bases sitting between them. The germline V gene has CDR1 SGHDN and CDR2 FVKESK.